The 16 T cell receptor beta chains below come from one sample, sequenced in a study of early T cells in non-severe SARS-CoV-2 infection. TCRdb passed the 5' RACE reads through MiXCR, listing each CDR3 protein once. Of tens of thousands of distinct CDR3 sequences detected, 16% appear once; the ten largest clones hold approximately 5.1%. Here the sequenced sample was whole blood, taken at baseline. These TCRs come from an adult who was a healthcare worker with PCR-confirmed SARS-CoV-2 infection or an uninfected control (not recorded which).

The chain carries TRBV20-1 and TRBJ1-3, with 10 bases that match TRBD1. The CDR3 covers 14 residues. Germline CDR1 and CDR2: DFQATT and SNEGSKA (reference sequence). V was clipped by 5 bases and J by 8 bases; unmatched bases: 9. CDR3 DNA: TGCAGTGCTCGAAAGGGACAGGGGAGTGACACCATATATTTT. This encodes CSARKGQGSDTIYF.

The rearrangement links TRBV2 to TRBJ2-4; D gene uncertain. Germline lookup yields CDR1 SNHLY and CDR2 FYNNEI. V lost 1 base to trimming and J lost 8 bases, with 6 bases between them. There are 12 residues in the CDR3. The CDR3 DNA reads TGTGCCAGCAGTGAAGGTGGGGACATTCAGTACTTC. It yields the protein CASSEGGDIQYF. The whole variable domain, filled in from reference TRBV2 and TRBJ2-4, reads EPEVTQTPSHQVTQMGQEVILRCVPISNHLYFYWYRQILGQKVEFLVSFYNNEISEKSEIFDDQFSVERPDGSNFTLKIRSTKLEDSAMYFCASSEGGDIQYFGAGTRLSVL.

This chain connects TRBV25-1 to TRBJ1-2; maybe TRBD1 (5 bases). The CDR3 is 13 amino acids. CDR1 is MGHDK, CDR2 SYGVNS, per germline. V was trimmed by 5 bases and J by 4 bases, leaving 11 bases between them. The CDR3 here is CASSPQGGYGYTF. DNA for the CDR3: TGTGCCAGCAGTCCCCAGGGTGGCTATGGCTACACCTTC.

V gene TRBV6-5 combines with J gene TRBJ2-7; 7 nucleotides line up with TRBD1. Germline assignment: CDR1 MNHEY and CDR2 SVGAGI. The V and J ends lost 8 bases and 6 bases, in that order; junction bases with no gene match: 4. The CDR3 loop spans 11 amino acids. CDR3 coding DNA: TGTGCCAGCGCACAGGGGACCGAGCAGTACTTC. Amino acid sequence: CASAQGTEQYF.

The chain combines TRBV12-3 or TRBV12-4 with TRBJ2-2; 9 nucleotides line up with TRBD1. With V trimmed by 3 bases and J by 7 bases, 3 bases remained unmatched. This CDR3 comprises 14 residues. CDR3 loop: CASSFGTGIGELFF. The CDR3 coding sequence is TGTGCCAGCAGTTTTGGGACAGGGATCGGGGAGCTGTTTTTT.

This chain joins TRBV3-1 and TRBJ2-5; TRBD1 matches at 10 bases. From germline, CDR1 is LGHDT and CDR2 YNNKEL (reference sequence). The length of the CDR3 is 16 residues. J was trimmed by 5 bases and V by 4 bases; bases with no gene match: 10. CDR3 sequence: CASSPPPGQGKETQYF. CDR3 bases: TGTGCCAGCAGCCCTCCACCGGGACAGGGGAAGGAGACCCAGTACTTC.

The chain carries TRBV12-3 or TRBV12-4 and TRBJ1-1; no definite D call. CDR3 size: 15 residues. Between the trimmed V and J ends, which lost 3 bases and 0 bases, there was a span of 11 bases. The CDR3 reads CASSFRSPMNTEAFF. In DNA, the CDR3 is TGTGCCAGCAGTTTCAGGAGTCCCATGAACACTGAAGCTTTCTTT.

The chain uses TRBV20-1 and TRBJ2-7, with TRBD2 matching 9 bases. Germline CDR1 is DFQATT and CDR2 is SNEGSKA (reference sequence). V shed 5 bases and J 9 bases; nucleotides not matched to a gene: 8. The CDR3 has 12 residues. This CDR3 reads CSAEPGLALQYF. CDR3 DNA: TGCAGTGCTGAGCCGGGACTAGCTTTGCAGTACTTC.

This clonotype has more than one count but fewer than ten. V gene TRBV6-1 combines with J gene TRBJ2-7; D unclear. The CDR3 runs to 14 residues. V lost 3 bases and J lost 6, with 15 bases in between. The germline V gene encodes CDR1 MNHNS and CDR2 SASEGT. The CDR3 DNA sequence: TGTGCCAGCAGTGAGCTGGGCAGGCTCGCCGAGCAGTACTTC. It translates to CASSELGRLAEQYF.

The table lists this clonotype with a few counts. The chain recombines TRBV4-3 with TRBJ1-2; D gene uncertain. The CDR3 runs 14 residues. Deletions cut 0 bases from V and 2 bases from J, with 7 bases between. Germline V gene lookup returns CDR1 LGHNA and CDR2 YSLEER. DNA for the CDR3: TGCGCCAGCAGCCAAGATAGCGGGAACTATGGCTACACCTTC. Translating it yields CASSQDSGNYGYTF.

V and J are TRBV18 and TRBJ2-7; D is uncertain. V shed 3 bases and J shed 1 base, with 10 bases lying between them. The length of the CDR3 is 14 residues. Germline assignment: CDR1 KGHSH and CDR2 LQKENI. CDR3 loop: CASSPKGLSYEQYF. For the CDR3, the DNA is TGTGCCAGCTCACCGAAAGGCCTATCCTACGAGCAGTACTTC. The variable domain in full, with the rest retrieved from reference TRBV18 and TRBJ2-7, is NAGVMQNPRHLVRRRGQEARLRCSPMKGHSHVYWYRQLPEEGLKFMVYLQKENIIDESGMPKERFSAEFPKEGPSILRIQQVVRGDSAAYFCASSPKGLSYEQYFGPGTRLTVT.

This clonotype was picked up a small number of times. The junction departs from the called germline gene at one end, perhaps through a read error. The chain couples TRBV6-5 to TRBJ1-3; D is undetermined. The CDR3 contains 16 residues. Germline V gene sequence: CDR1 MNHEY, CDR2 SVGAGI. Here the CDR3 reads CASSYGFAESRNAIYF. Here the CDR3 DNA reads TGTGCCAGCAGTTACGGATTTGCAGAGAGCCGAAACGCCATATATTTT.

V usage is TRBV7-9 and J usage is TRBJ2-3, with TRBD2 identical over 11 bases. Per the germline V gene, CDR1 is SEHNR and CDR2 is FQNEAQ (reference sequence). The CDR3 is 17 amino acids. V lost 5 bases to trimming and J lost 1 base; unmatched junction nucleotides: 8. DNA of the CDR3: TGTGCCAGCAGCCGCCTCGGACTAGCGGGCGGCACAGATACGCAGTATTTT. Protein sequence: CASSRLGLAGGTDTQYF.

This clonotype was recorded at least ten times. This rearrangement joins TRBV20-1 to TRBJ1-3; D unresolved. V was pared by 0 bases and J by 4 bases, with 1 base between. This CDR3 is built from 11 residues. Germline V gives CDR1 DFQATT, CDR2 SNEGSKA (reference sequence). This CDR3 is CSAREGNTIYF. DNA for the CDR3: TGCAGTGCTAGAGAGGGAAACACCATATATTTT.

This clonotype has at least ten counts. V gene TRBV5-1 combines with J gene TRBJ2-7, with D uncertain. Germline V CDR1 and CDR2: SGHRS, YFSETQ. The CDR3 is 16 amino acids. The V and J ends lost 4 bases and 5 bases respectively, with 22 bases between them. The CDR3, as DNA: TGCGCCAGCAGCACCTCCCAAAGAGACGTTTCCCACGAGCAGTACTTC. Translating it yields CASSTSQRDVSHEQYF.

This clonotype was seen a few times. CDR3 sequence: CASSQESLWTSRDNEQFF. The CDR3 nucleotides read TGCGCCAGCAGCCAAGAAAGCCTTTGGACTAGCAGAGACAATGAGCAGTTCTTC. This sequence joins TRBV4-1 and TRBJ2-1; 8 bases are shared with TRBD2. Trimming cost V 0 bases and J 5 bases; bases outside gene matches: 12. This CDR3 comprises 18 residues. Germline loops: CDR1 MGHRA, CDR2 YSYEKL.